The entry below describes one TCR beta chain. Its antigen is not identified. This entry belongs to a study of T cell responses to AZD1222 COVID-19 vaccine. The study's findings and limits: Of spike-specific TCRs, nearly half reportedly target regions left unmutated in variants.

This CDR3 region has 12 residues. Germline V gene lookup returns CDR1 GTSNPN and CDR2 SVGIG (reference sequence). The V end lost 3 bases, the J end lost 4 bases, and 9 bases lay between the germline ends. Assay: immunoSEQ multiplex PCR; the TCRdb copy retains only in-frame clones and omits some. The sample has around 190,000 clones, about 89% seen once; the top ten hold over 1.5%. The sequenced sample was peripheral blood, obtained 28 days after the second AZD1222 dose. This TCR derives from an adult who received the AZD1222 COVID-19 vaccine. This chain joins TRBV30 and TRBJ1-2; D is unclear. CDR3 protein: CAWSRQLYGYTF. The CDR3 bases are TGTGCCTGGAGCCGGCAGCTCTATGGCTACACCTTC.